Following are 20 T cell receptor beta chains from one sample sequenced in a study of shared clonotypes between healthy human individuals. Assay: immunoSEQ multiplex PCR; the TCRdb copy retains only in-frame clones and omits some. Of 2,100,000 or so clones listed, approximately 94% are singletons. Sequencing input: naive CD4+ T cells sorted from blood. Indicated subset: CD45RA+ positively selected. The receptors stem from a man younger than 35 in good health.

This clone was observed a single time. The CDR3 loop reads CASSTRTSGRPGELFF. The CDR3, as DNA: TGTGCCAGCAGCACCCGGACTAGCGGGAGACCCGGGGAGCTGTTTTTT. This chain uses TRBV9 with TRBJ2-2; TRBD2 aligns across 13 bases. Germline CDR1 SGDLS, CDR2 YYNGEE. This CDR3 region has 16 residues. V was pared by 4 bases and J by 6 bases, with 6 bases of the junction left unmatched.

The chain's CDR3 is CASSELSWYRELTDTQYF. The CDR3, as DNA: TGTGCCAGCAGTGAATTATCATGGTACAGGGAGTTAACAGATACGCAGTATTTT. The rearrangement links TRBV6-1 to TRBJ2-3, with D perhaps TRBD1 (6 bases). The CDR3 totals 18 residues. V gave up 2 bases and J gave up 3 bases, with 21 bases separating them. The germline gives CDR1 MNHNS, CDR2 SASEGT.

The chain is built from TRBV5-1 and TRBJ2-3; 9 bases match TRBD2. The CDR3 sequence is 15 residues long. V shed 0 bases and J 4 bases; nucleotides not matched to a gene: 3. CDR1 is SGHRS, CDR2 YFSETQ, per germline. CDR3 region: CASSLVGTSPDTQYF. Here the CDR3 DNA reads TGCGCCAGCAGCTTGGTAGGGACTAGCCCAGATACGCAGTATTTT.

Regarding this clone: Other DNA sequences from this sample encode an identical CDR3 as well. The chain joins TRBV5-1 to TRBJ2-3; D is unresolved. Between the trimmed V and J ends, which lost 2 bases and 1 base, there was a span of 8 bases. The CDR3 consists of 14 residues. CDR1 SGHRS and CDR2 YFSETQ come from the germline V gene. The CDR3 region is CASSLNQGTDTQYF. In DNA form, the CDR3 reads TGCGCCAGCAGCTTAAACCAGGGCACAGATACGCAGTATTTT.

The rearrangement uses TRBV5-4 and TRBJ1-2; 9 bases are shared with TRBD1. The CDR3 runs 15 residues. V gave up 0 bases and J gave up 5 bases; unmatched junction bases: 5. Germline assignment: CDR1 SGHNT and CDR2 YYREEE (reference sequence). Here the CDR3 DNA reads TGTGCCAGCAGCTTGGAACAGGGGGCGCGGTATGGCTACACCTTC. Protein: CASSLEQGARYGYTF. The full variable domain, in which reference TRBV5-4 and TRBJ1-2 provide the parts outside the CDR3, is ETGVTQSPTHLIKTRGQQVTLRCSSQSGHNTVSWYQQALGQGPQFIFQYYREEENGRGNFPPRFSGLQFPNYSSELNVNALELDDSALYLCASSLEQGARYGYTFGSGTRLTVV.

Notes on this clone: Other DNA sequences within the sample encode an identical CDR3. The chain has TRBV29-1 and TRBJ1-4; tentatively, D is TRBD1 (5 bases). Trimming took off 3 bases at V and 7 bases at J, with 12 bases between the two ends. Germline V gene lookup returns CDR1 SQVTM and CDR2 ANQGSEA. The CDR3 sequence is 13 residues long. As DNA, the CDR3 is TGCAGCGTTGAGTGGGGGGTCGGTGAAAAACTGTTTTTT. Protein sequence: CSVEWGVGEKLFF.

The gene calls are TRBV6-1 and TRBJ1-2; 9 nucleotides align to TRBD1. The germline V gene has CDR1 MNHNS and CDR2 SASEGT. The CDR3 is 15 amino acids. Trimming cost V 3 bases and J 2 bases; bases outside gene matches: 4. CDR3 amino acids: CASSDSGQGNYGYTF. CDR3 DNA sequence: TGTGCCAGCAGTGACTCGGGACAGGGAAACTATGGCTACACCTTC.

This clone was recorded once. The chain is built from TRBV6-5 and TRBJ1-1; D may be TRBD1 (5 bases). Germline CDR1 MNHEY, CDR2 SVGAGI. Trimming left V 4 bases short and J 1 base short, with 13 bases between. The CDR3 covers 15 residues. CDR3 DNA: TGTGCCAGCAGTTCGATCGACAGACAGAACACTGAAGCTTTCTTT. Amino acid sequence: CASSSIDRQNTEAFF.

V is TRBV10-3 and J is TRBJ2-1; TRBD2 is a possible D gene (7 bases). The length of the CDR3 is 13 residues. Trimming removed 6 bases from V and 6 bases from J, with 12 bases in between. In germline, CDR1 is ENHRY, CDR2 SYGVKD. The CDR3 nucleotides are TGTGCCATCAGGGGGGGGCCTTTCAATGAGCAGTTCTTC. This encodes CAIRGGPFNEQFF.

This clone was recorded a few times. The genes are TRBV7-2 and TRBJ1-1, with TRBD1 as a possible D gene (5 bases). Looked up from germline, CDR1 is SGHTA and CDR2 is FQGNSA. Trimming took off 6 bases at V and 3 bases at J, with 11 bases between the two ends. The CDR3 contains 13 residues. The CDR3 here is CASSPQGDTEAFF. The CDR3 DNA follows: TGTGCCAGCAGTCCGCAGGGAGACACTGAAGCTTTCTTT.

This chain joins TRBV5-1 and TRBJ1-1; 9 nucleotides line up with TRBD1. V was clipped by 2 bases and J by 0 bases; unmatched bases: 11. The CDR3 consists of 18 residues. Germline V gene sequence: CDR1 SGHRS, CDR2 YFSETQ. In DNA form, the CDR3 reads TGCGCCAGCAGCTTATTTATGGACAGGGGTTTGATGAACACTGAAGCTTTCTTT. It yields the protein CASSLFMDRGLMNTEAFF.

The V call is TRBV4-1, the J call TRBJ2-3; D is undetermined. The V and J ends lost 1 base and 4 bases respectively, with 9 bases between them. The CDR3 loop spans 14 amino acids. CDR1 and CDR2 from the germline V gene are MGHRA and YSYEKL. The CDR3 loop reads CASSQVGVSDTQYF. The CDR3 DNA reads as TGCGCCAGCAGCCAAGTTGGGGTGTCAGATACGCAGTATTTT.

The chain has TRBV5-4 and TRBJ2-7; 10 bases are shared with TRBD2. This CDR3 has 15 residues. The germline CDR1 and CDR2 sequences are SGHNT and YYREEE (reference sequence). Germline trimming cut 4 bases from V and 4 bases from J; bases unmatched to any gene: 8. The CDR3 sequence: CASSRLAGGSYEQYF. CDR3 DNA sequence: TGTGCCAGCAGCAGATTAGCGGGGGGTTCTTACGAGCAGTACTTC.

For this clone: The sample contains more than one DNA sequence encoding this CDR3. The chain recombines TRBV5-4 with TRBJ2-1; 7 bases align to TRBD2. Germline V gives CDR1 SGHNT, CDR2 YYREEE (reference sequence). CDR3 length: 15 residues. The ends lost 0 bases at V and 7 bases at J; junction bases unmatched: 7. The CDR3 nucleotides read TGTGCCAGCAGCTTGGGGTTGGCGGGGGTTAATGAGCAGTTCTTC. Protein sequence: CASSLGLAGVNEQFF.

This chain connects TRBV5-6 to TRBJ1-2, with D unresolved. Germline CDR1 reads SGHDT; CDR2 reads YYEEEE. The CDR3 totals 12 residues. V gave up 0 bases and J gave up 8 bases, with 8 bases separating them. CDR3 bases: TGTGCCAGCAGCTTGGGAGAGACAGGCTACACCTTC. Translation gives CASSLGETGYTF.

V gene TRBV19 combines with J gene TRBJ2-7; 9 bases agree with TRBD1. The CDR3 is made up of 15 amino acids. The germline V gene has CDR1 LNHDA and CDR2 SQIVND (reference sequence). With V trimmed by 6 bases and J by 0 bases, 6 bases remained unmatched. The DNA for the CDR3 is TGTGCCAGTAGCGAGACAGGGGGGAGCTCCTACGAGCAGTACTTC. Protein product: CASSETGGSSYEQYF. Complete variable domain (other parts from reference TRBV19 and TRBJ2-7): DGGITQSPKYLFRKEGQNVTLSCEQNLNHDAMYWYRQDPGQGLRLIYYSQIVNDFQKGDIAEGYSVSREKKESFPLTVTSAQKNPTAFYLCASSETGGSSYEQYFGPGTRLTVT.

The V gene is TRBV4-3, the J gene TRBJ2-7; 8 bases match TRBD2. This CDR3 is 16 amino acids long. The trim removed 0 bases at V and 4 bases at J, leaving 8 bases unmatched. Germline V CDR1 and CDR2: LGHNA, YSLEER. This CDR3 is CASSQELLGGRYEQYF. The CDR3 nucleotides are TGCGCCAGCAGCCAAGAACTTCTTGGCGGGAGGTACGAGCAGTACTTC.

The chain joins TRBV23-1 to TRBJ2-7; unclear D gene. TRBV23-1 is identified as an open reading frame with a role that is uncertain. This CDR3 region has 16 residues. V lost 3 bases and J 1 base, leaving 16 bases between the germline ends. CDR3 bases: TGCGCCAGCAGTCATCGAACCTGGACCGATTCCTACGAGCAGTACTTC. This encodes CASSHRTWTDSYEQYF.

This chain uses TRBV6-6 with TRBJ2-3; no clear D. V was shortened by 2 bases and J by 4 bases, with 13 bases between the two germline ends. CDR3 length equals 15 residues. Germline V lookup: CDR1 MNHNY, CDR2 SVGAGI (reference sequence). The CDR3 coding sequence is TGTGCCAGCAGTTACGAGAGTGGGTCTGCAGATACGCAGTATTTT. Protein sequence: CASSYESGSADTQYF.

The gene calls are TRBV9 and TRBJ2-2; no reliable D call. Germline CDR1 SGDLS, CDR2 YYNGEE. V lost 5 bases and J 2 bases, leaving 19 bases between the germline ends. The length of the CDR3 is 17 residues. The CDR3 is CASSSIPFNSNTGELFF. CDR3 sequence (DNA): TGTGCCAGCAGTTCCATCCCATTTAACTCCAACACCGGGGAGCTGTTTTTT.